What follows are 21 T cell receptor beta chains derived from one specimen sequenced in a study of CD8+ T cells in alopecia areata. After isolation, RNA underwent reverse transcription to generate cDNA as the sequencing template. This table comes from immunoSEQ multiplex PCR, and its TCRdb copy is limited to in-frame clones, with some not included. Observed in the sample are 250,000 or so clones, none of them singletons. Cutaneous lymph node cells were pooled, and they were sorted using CD4, CD8alpha, NKG2D, NKG2ACE and other markers. The sample comprised CD4+ T cells sorted from a lymph node. Receptor source: a C3H/HeJ mouse with alopecia areata. The strain's MHC: H2-k.

A note on this clone: Gene names are mouse gene names. The sequence runs out 4 residues before the end of the CDR3; the remainder is reconstructed from the germline J gene. The chain is built from TRBV29 and TRBJ1-2; D might be TRBD1 (6 bases). Germline V gene sequence: CDR1 MSHET, CDR2 SYDVDS. The CDR3 is 12 residues long. CDR3 loop: CASSEQGGDYTF. The covered CDR3 bases are TGTGCTAGCAGTGAACAGGGTGGC.

Regarding this clone: Genes here carry mouse names. CDR3 DNA (partial): TGTGCCAGCGGTGCTGGGACAAATTCCTATAATTCGCCC. Residues: CASGAGTNSYNSP. The full CDR3 sequence reads CASGAGTNSYNSPLYF. V usage is TRBV13-2 and J usage is TRBJ1-6, with D tentatively TRBD1 (6 bases). The read ends 3 residues early relative to the CDR3; the germline J gene fills the gap. TRBJ1-6 is classed as an ORF, of uncertain function. This CDR3 has 16 amino acids. V lost 3 bases to trimming and J lost 0 bases, with 10 bases between them. Germline V gives CDR1 NNHNN, CDR2 SYGAGS (reference sequence).

This clone turned up a few times. Mouse gene names apply. The CDR3 end is not reached by the read, which stops 4 residues before it; the germline J gene fills it in. V is TRBV5 and J is TRBJ2-5; 9 nucleotides agree with TRBD1. The CDR3 has 15 residues. CDR1 is LGHNA and CDR2 is YNLKQL in the germline V gene (reference sequence). CDR3 DNA (partial): TGTGCCAGCAGCCAAGAGAGGGACAGGGAGGAC. It encodes CASSQERDRED. The CDR3 as a whole reads CASSQERDREDTQYF.

To note about this clone: Any gene name here is a mouse gene name. With the read ending 4 residues before the CDR3 end, the germline J gene is used to fill in that end. The V call is TRBV19, the J call TRBJ1-1, with 8 bases aligning to TRBD1. The junction had 5 bases not matched to a gene; V was cut back by 4 bases and J by 3 bases. The CDR3 length is 14 residues. Germline V CDR1 and CDR2: FNHDT, SITEND (reference sequence). The covered CDR3 bases are TGTGCCAGCAGTCTAAGACAGGGGTACACA. It encodes CASSLRQGYT. From start to end, the CDR3 is CASSLRQGYTEVFF.

This clone was counted between two and nine times. Gene names and germline refer to mouse. The CDR3 extends 4 residues past the end of the read, so its final part is completed from the germline J gene. J is TRBJ2-4 and V is TRBV13-1; 9 positions match TRBD2. This CDR3 spans 15 amino acids. The germline CDR1 and CDR2 sequences are NSHNY and SYGAGN. The sequenced CDR3 bases are TGTGCCAGCAGTGATAGAGTCCTGGGGGGGAAC. This sequence encodes CASSDRVLGGN. The complete CDR3 reads CASSDRVLGGNTLYF.

In regard to this clone: Gene names refer to mouse genes. The missing CDR3 end, 4 residues past where the read stops, is filled in from the germline J gene. This chain joins TRBV13-3 and TRBJ2-2, with D tentatively TRBD1 (6 bases). CDR3 length equals 15 residues. V lost 5 bases and J lost 1, with 12 bases in between. Germline V gene data show CDR1 as NNHDY and CDR2 as SYVADS. The CDR3 here is CASRVQGGNTGQLYF. Incomplete CDR3 DNA: TGTGCCAGCAGAGTACAGGGTGGAAACACCGGG.

A few counts support this clone. Genes and germline come from the mouse. From the germline J gene comes the end of the CDR3, since the read stops 4 residues before it. The genes are TRBV31 and TRBJ2-3; the D call may be TRBD1 or TRBD2 (6 bases each). The CDR3 extends over 14 amino acids. The germline V and J ends were trimmed by 1 base and 2 bases, with 10 bases remaining between them. The V gene's germline CDR1 is GKSSPN and CDR2 SITVG. The CDR3 sequence: CAWSQGGVAETLYF. The CDR3 bases that were read are TGTGCCTGGAGTCAGGGGGGTGTTGCAGAA.

As regards this clone: The gene names here belong to mouse. The DNA read from the CDR3 is TGTGCCAGCAGTGACAGGGGGATTGCAAACACA. Translated: CASSDRGIANT. The entire CDR3 sequence reads CASSDRGIANTEVFF. The V call is TRBV13-3, the J call TRBJ1-1; 7 positions agree with TRBD1. The read gets to within 4 residues of the CDR3 end, and the germline J gene fills in the rest. The germline V gene encodes CDR1 NNHDY and CDR2 SYVADS. This CDR3 is 15 amino acids long. With 2 bases clipped from V and 0 bases from J, the junction kept 4 bases outside the gene matches.

Points on this clone: Genes and germline come from the mouse. The read terminates 4 residues ahead of where the CDR3 ends, so the germline J gene completes it. This same CDR3 is encoded by further DNA sequences in the sample. The chain is built from TRBV1 and TRBJ2-7, with 7 bases that match TRBD1. CDR3 length: 12 residues. Germline V CDR1 and CDR2: NSQYPW, LRSPGD (reference sequence). Incomplete CDR3 DNA: TGCACCTGCAGTGAGGACAGGTAT. Translated: CTCSEDRY. The full CDR3 is CTCSEDRYEQYF.

There are a few counts of this clone. Genes and germline come from the mouse. The CDR3 end falls 4 residues outside the read, so it is completed with the germline J gene. This chain connects TRBV17 to TRBJ2-3; 8 bases line up with TRBD1. J was trimmed by 1 base and V by 0 bases; bases with no gene match: 3. This CDR3 has 16 amino acids. Germline CDR1 is MNHDT and CDR2 is YYDKIL. CDR3 loop: CASSREPGQGAETLYF. The covered CDR3 bases are TGTGCTAGCAGTAGAGAGCCGGGACAGGGTGCAGAA. Drawing the rest from reference TRBV17 and TRBJ2-3, the complete variable domain is DTTVKQNPRYKLARVGKPVNLICSQTMNHDTMYWYQKKPNQAPKLLLFYYDKILNREADTFEKFQSSRPNNSFCSLYIGSAGLEYSAMYLCASSREPGQGAETLYFGSGTRLTVL.

Notes on this clone: Genes and germline come from the mouse. The read is 4 residues too short to cover the CDR3 end, so that end is filled in from the germline J gene. The V gene is TRBV14, the J gene TRBJ2-3; the match to TRBD1 covers 10 bases. This CDR3 contains 15 residues. Germline V gene data show CDR1 as SGHDT and CDR2 as FRDEAV. V dropped 4 bases and J dropped 2; count of bases not matched to a gene: 4. The sequenced part of the CDR3 DNA is TGTGCCAGCAGTCCCGGGACAGGGGCTGCAGAA. Translation gives CASSPGTGAAE. The whole CDR3 region reads CASSPGTGAAETLYF.

This clone was observed a few times. These gene names are mouse names. The DNA ends 3 residues before the CDR3 does, and the rest of the CDR3 is filled in from the germline J gene. The chain has TRBV5 and TRBJ1-6; D remains ambiguous. TRBJ1-6 is an ORF for which the function is uncertain. Trimming left V 0 bases short and J 7 bases short, with 7 bases between. CDR1 and CDR2 from the germline V gene are LGHNA and YNLKQL (reference sequence). This CDR3 region has 14 residues. The CDR3 spells CASSQEVQNSPLYF. CDR3 bases read: TGTGCCAGCAGCCAAGAAGTACAGAATTCGCCC.

As concerns this clone: All gene names here are mouse names. Read sequence stops 4 residues before the CDR3 end, and the germline J gene provides the missing end. The chain links TRBV5 to TRBJ2-5; 12 bases fit TRBD2. CDR3 size: 15 residues. Germline CDR1 is LGHNA and CDR2 is YNLKQL (reference sequence). The DNA read from the CDR3 is TGTGCCAGCAGCCACGGACTGGGGGGGATGGAC. This encodes CASSHGLGGMD. The CDR3 in its entirety is CASSHGLGGMDTQYF.

Only a few counts were recorded for this clone. Mouse germline and gene names are used. The read falls 4 residues short of the CDR3 end, and the missing part is taken from the germline J gene. The rearrangement links TRBV5 to TRBJ2-7; 11 nucleotides align to TRBD2. The CDR3 has 14 residues. Germline V gene data show CDR1 as LGHNA and CDR2 as YNLKQL (reference sequence). The CDR3 region is CASSPTGGAHEQYF. The CDR3 bases that were read are TGTGCCAGCAGCCCCACTGGGGGGGCGCAT.

In regard to this clone: Germline and genes here are mouse. The read falls 4 residues short of the CDR3 end, and the missing part is taken from the germline J gene. J is TRBJ2-7 and V is TRBV13-3; 8 bases fit TRBD2. This CDR3 comprises 13 residues. CDR1 and CDR2 (germline): NNHDY, SYVADS. The CDR3 loop reads CASSGTGLYEQYF. The covered CDR3 bases are TGTGCCAGCAGTGGGACTGGGCTATAT.

Turning to this clone: These gene names are mouse names. The read terminates 4 residues ahead of where the CDR3 ends, so the germline J gene completes it. The sample carries other DNA sequences with the same CDR3. V and J are TRBV19 and TRBJ2-5; 8 bases fit TRBD1. The CDR3 has 13 residues. CDR1 and CDR2 (germline): FNHDT, SITEND (reference sequence). The CDR3: CASSTGGRDTQYF. The CDR3 bases that were read are TGTGCCAGCAGTACAGGGGGCAGGGAC.

This clone was detected many times. Genes and germline come from the mouse. The CDR3 is cut off 4 residues early in the read; its end comes from the germline J gene. The gene calls are TRBV5 and TRBJ2-1; perhaps TRBD1 as D (6 bases). The CDR3 contains 13 residues. Germline V gives CDR1 LGHNA, CDR2 YNLKQL (reference sequence). The ends were cut back, 4 bases at V and 4 bases at J, with 8 bases in the middle. CDR3 loop: CASSRGQYAEQFF. CDR3 DNA (partial): TGTGCCAGCAGCCGCGGACAGTATGCT.

With regard to this clone: Genes here carry mouse names. Read sequence stops 3 residues before the CDR3 end, and the germline J gene provides the missing end. The rearrangement links TRBV13-3 to TRBJ1-6; D not resolved. TRBJ1-6 is given ORF status, its function remaining uncertain. The CDR3 consists of 17 residues. The germline V and J ends were trimmed by 1 base and 0 bases, with 11 bases remaining between them. Looked up from germline, CDR1 is NNHDY and CDR2 is SYVADS. CDR3 DNA, as far as it was read: TGTGCCAGCAGTGATAGGCAGGTCTATTCCTATAATTCGCCC. It codes for CASSDRQVYSYNSP. The entire CDR3 protein reads CASSDRQVYSYNSPLYF.

This clone turned up a few times. The gene names given are mouse names. Coverage ceases 4 residues before the CDR3 finishes, and the germline J gene fills in the end. Other DNA sequences in the same sample also yield this CDR3. The V and J genes are TRBV5 and TRBJ2-1, with D tentatively TRBD2 (5 bases). V shed 3 bases and J shed 1 base, with 7 bases lying between them. Per germline, CDR1 LGHNA and CDR2 YNLKQL (reference sequence). This CDR3 contains 14 residues. The covered CDR3 bases are TGTGCCAGCAGCCAGGCTGGGAACTATGCT. The encoded protein is CASSQAGNYA. The whole CDR3 sequence is CASSQAGNYAEQFF.

As for this clone: Each gene name is a mouse one. The read ends 3 residues before the CDR3 terminus; that terminus is restored from the germline J gene. The chain combines TRBV13-1 with TRBJ1-6; D might be TRBD1 (6 bases). TRBJ1-6 is recorded as an ORF, its role being uncertain. The V end lost 5 bases, the J end lost 2 bases, and 11 bases lay between the germline ends. Germline V lookup: CDR1 NSHNY, CDR2 SYGAGN. CDR3 length: 15 residues. The DNA read from the CDR3 is TGTGCCAGCAGGGTGGGGGGCCCCTATAATTCGCCC. This translates into CASRVGGPYNSP. The whole CDR3 is CASRVGGPYNSPLYF.

This clone was observed at least ten times. The gene names here belong to mouse. The CDR3 end lies 4 residues beyond the end of the read and is filled in from the germline J gene. This specimen includes other DNA sequences encoding the same CDR3. This chain links TRBV5 with TRBJ2-7; possible D gene TRBD1, 5 bases. Germline CDR1 is LGHNA and CDR2 is YNLKQL (reference sequence). The CDR3 spans 13 residues. The DNA read from the CDR3 is TGTGCCAGCAGCCAAGAGGACAATTAT. It yields the protein CASSQEDNY. The full CDR3 is CASSQEDNYEQYF.